This TCR beta chain was profiled in a study of cytomegalovirus exposure and HLA in healthy donors. It was with 60 Vbeta and 13 Jbeta primers that the PCR ran. Assay used: immunoSEQ multiplex PCR; TCRdb lists only in-frame clones, some missing. The table lists around 99,000 clones, 81% of them singletons. With regard to this clone: Antigen: not known.

V lost 4 bases to trimming and J lost 8 bases, with 6 bases between them. Germline values: CDR1 DFQATT, CDR2 SNEGSKA (reference sequence). The CDR3 extends over 10 amino acids. Study results and limitations: TCR beta chains numbering more than 150 were designated cytomegalovirus-associated. Accurate predictions that matched the HLA-A and HLA-B alleles of most subjects were reportedly made from TCR beta sequences.

The chain carries TRBV20-1 and TRBJ2-4; D unclear. The sequence was collected from a woman aged 25 to 39 in good health and CMV-seronegative. Specimen: PBMCs. The CDR3 protein is CSATLDIQYF. CDR3 bases: TGCAGTGCTACACTGGACATTCAGTACTTC.